The 18 T cell receptor beta chains given below trace back to one sample, sequenced in a study of CD8 T cells in ankylosing spondylitis. TCRdb processed the 5' RACE reads anew with MiXCR; each CDR3 protein has one entry. The table lists about 130,000 distinct CDR3 sequences, around 9.7% of them singletons. The sequencing input was blood, either unsorted or a sorted T cell fraction (not recorded which). The source of these receptors is a male donor with ankylosing spondylitis or in good health (not recorded which).

In regard to this clonotype: A much larger clone differs by one base, so this may be a read error. This rearrangement joins TRBV12-3 or TRBV12-4 to TRBJ2-1; TRBD2 matches 9 bases. The CDR3 is made up of 14 amino acids. V lost 6 bases, J lost 10 bases, and 10 bases stayed unmatched. CDR3 protein: CASRQSGRCGEQFF. CDR3 DNA: TGTGCCAGCAGACAAAGCGGGAGGTGTGGGGAGCAGTTCTTC.

This clonotype was recorded a few times. This chain joins TRBV29-1 and TRBJ2-3, with D hard to call. The CDR3 contains 13 residues. Per germline, CDR1 SQVTM and CDR2 ANQGSEA. V was pared by 1 base and J by 2 bases, with 7 bases between. In nucleotides, the CDR3 is TGCAGCGTTGAAGGGATCTACACAGATACGCAGTATTTT. Its protein product is CSVEGIYTDTQYF.

This clonotype was recorded many times. CDR3 loop: CASSAGQVILNEQFF. CDR3 bases: TGCGCCAGCAGCGCGGGACAGGTGATACTCAATGAGCAGTTCTTC. This rearrangement joins TRBV5-1 to TRBJ2-1; 8 nucleotides agree with TRBD1. Trimming cost V 4 bases and J 6 bases; bases outside gene matches: 9. The CDR3 is 15 residues long. Germline CDR1 and CDR2: SGHRS and YFSETQ. Full variable domain (remainder filled in from reference TRBV5-1 and TRBJ2-1): KAGVTQTPRYLIKTRGQQVTLSCSPISGHRSVSWYQQTPGQGLQFLFEYFSETQRNKGNFPGRFSGRQFSNSRSEMNVSTLELGDSALYLCASSAGQVILNEQFFGPGTRLTVL.

At least ten counts were recorded for this clonotype. V is TRBV6-2 or TRBV6-3 and J is TRBJ2-1; D may be TRBD1 (6 bases). Between the trimmed V and J ends, which lost 5 bases and 8 bases, there was a span of 22 bases. The CDR3 spans 16 residues. Germline CDR1 MNHEY, CDR2 SVGEGT. Here the CDR3 reads CASSTVDGPRGDEQFF. CDR3 nucleotides: TGTGCCAGCAGTACCGTGGACGGCCCCAGGGGCGATGAGCAGTTCTTC.

This chain joins TRBV20-1 and TRBJ2-5; 11 bases match TRBD2. Trimming took 0 bases from V and 5 from J; bases not matched to a gene: 14. From germline, CDR1 is DFQATT and CDR2 SNEGSKA (reference sequence). CDR3 size: 18 residues. DNA for the CDR3: TGCAGTGCTAGAGATGATTTTGGACTAGCGGGTGATTGGGAGACCCAGTACTTC. This gives the protein CSARDDFGLAGDWETQYF.

This clonotype was seen ten or more times. The chain employs TRBV20-1 and TRBJ2-1; D might be TRBD2 (6 bases). CDR1 DFQATT and CDR2 SNEGSKA come from the germline V gene (reference sequence). Trimming cost V 6 bases and J 0 bases, with 15 bases left between them. The CDR3 runs to 15 residues. Written as DNA, the CDR3 is TGCAGTGCGCAGTTGGGAGGTTCCTCCTACAATGAGCAGTTCTTC. This translates into CSAQLGGSSYNEQFF.

CDR3 nucleotide sequence: TGCAGCGTTGGGACTAGCGGGAGGGCCGATAAGCAGTTCTTC. Translated: CSVGTSGRADKQFF. The chain joins TRBV29-1 to TRBJ2-1; 15 nucleotides match TRBD2. Losses at the gene ends were 4 bases for V and 11 bases for J; bases not matched to a gene: 6. This CDR3 has 14 amino acids. The germline CDR1 and CDR2 sequences are SQVTM and ANQGSEA.

This clonotype was seen at least ten times. The genes are TRBV12-3 or TRBV12-4 and TRBJ1-6; D unresolved. V gave up 6 bases and J gave up 5 bases, with 11 bases separating them. The CDR3 length is 14 residues. CDR3 DNA: TGTGCCAGCAGCCCCGGTACCCATAATTCACCCCTCCACTTT. Translation: CASSPGTHNSPLHF.

In its sample, this clonotype was seen many times. The chain carries TRBV4-3 and TRBJ1-6; D remains ambiguous. Trimming cost V 1 base and J 0 bases, with 7 bases left between them. Germline V CDR1 and CDR2: LGHNA, YSLEER. The CDR3 length is 16 residues. CDR3 DNA: TGCGCCAGCAGCCAAGGATTAAACTCCTATAATTCACCCCTCCACTTT. It is translated as CASSQGLNSYNSPLHF.

This clonotype was detected many times. The chain joins TRBV20-1 to TRBJ1-1; D remains ambiguous. V lost 4 bases and J 10 bases, leaving 13 bases between the germline ends. CDR3 length: 11 residues. Looked up from germline, CDR1 is DFQATT and CDR2 is SNEGSKA (reference sequence). CDR3 sequence: CSATEGLGAFF. The CDR3 DNA reads as TGCAGTGCTACTGAGGGCCTGGGAGCTTTCTTT.

At least ten counts were recorded for this clonotype. The rearrangement joins TRBV12-3 or TRBV12-4 to TRBJ2-1; no reliable D call. Trimming removed 6 bases from V and 7 bases from J, with 10 bases in between. The CDR3 contains 12 residues. DNA for the CDR3: TGTGCCAGCAGCAATAGTGGGAATGAGCAGTTCTTC. Translated: CASSNSGNEQFF.

In this sample, this clonotype turned up many times. V is TRBV29-1 and J is TRBJ2-3; TRBD2 aligns across 9 bases. The CDR3 has 13 amino acids. Trimming cost V 6 bases and J 5 bases; bases outside gene matches: 6. Germline V gene lookup returns CDR1 SQVTM and CDR2 ANQGSEA. The CDR3 region has the DNA TGCAGCGTGGTAGCGGGAGCAGTAGATACGCAGTATTTT. It is translated as CSVVAGAVDTQYF.

This clonotype was observed many times. V usage is TRBV30 and J usage is TRBJ2-3, with 8 bases identical to TRBD2. V shed 4 bases, J shed 8 bases, and the junction held 5 bases outside the gene matches. The CDR3 consists of 12 residues. CDR1 and CDR2 from the germline V gene are GTSNPN and SVGIG (reference sequence). This CDR3 is CAWISGGFTQYF. In nucleotides, the CDR3 is TGTGCCTGGATCTCGGGAGGGTTTACGCAGTATTTT. Full variable domain (rest looked up from reference TRBV30 and TRBJ2-3): SQTIHQWPATLVQPVGSPLSLECTVEGTSNPNLYWYRQAAGRGLQLLFYSVGIGQISSEVPQNLSASRPQDRQFILSSKKLLLSDSGFYLCAWISGGFTQYFGPGTRLTVL.

This clonotype was seen only a few times. V gene TRBV5-1 combines with J gene TRBJ2-3; 8 bases fit TRBD2. The ends lost 0 bases at V and 5 bases at J; junction bases unmatched: 8. This CDR3 region has 16 residues. Germline CDR1 is SGHRS and CDR2 is YFSETQ. CDR3 nucleotide sequence: TGCGCCAGCAGCTTGGATCGGTTCGGGGGGGGAGATACGCAGTATTTT. Residues: CASSLDRFGGGDTQYF.

This clonotype appeared many times. The J gene is TRBJ1-4, the V gene TRBV25-1; 7 nucleotides match TRBD1. Germline V gene lookup returns CDR1 MGHDK and CDR2 SYGVNS. The CDR3 consists of 15 residues. J lost 4 bases, V lost 6 bases, and 8 bases had no gene match. The CDR3: CASSPFQGGNEKLFF. DNA of the CDR3: TGTGCCAGCAGCCCCTTTCAGGGGGGTAATGAAAAACTGTTTTTT.

This clonotype occurred many times. J is TRBJ2-3 and V is TRBV29-1; D ambiguous. Germline CDR1 is SQVTM and CDR2 is ANQGSEA. The V end lost 6 bases, the J end lost 3 bases, and 13 bases lay between the germline ends. The CDR3 is made up of 13 amino acids. Here the CDR3 reads CSVRAVGTDTQYF. The CDR3 DNA follows: TGCAGCGTCCGGGCCGTTGGGACAGATACGCAGTATTTT.

In its sample, this clonotype was seen many times. The CDR3 loop is CAISESGYVYEQYF. CDR3 sequence (DNA): TGTGCCATCAGTGAATCTGGGTACGTCTACGAGCAGTACTTC. The rearrangement links TRBV10-3 to TRBJ2-7; D not resolved. This CDR3 has 14 amino acids. Trimming removed 3 bases from V and 3 bases from J, with 12 bases in between. CDR1 is ENHRY and CDR2 is SYGVKD in the germline V gene.

CDR3 loop: CASSPLDSGGYTF. DNA of the CDR3: TGTGCCAGCAGCCCCTTGGACAGCGGTGGCTACACCTTC. V usage is TRBV3-1 and J usage is TRBJ1-2; TRBD1 is a possible D gene (6 bases). The CDR3 has 13 amino acids. Germline V gene sequence: CDR1 LGHDT, CDR2 YNNKEL (reference sequence). V was trimmed by 4 bases and J by 7 bases, leaving 13 bases between them.